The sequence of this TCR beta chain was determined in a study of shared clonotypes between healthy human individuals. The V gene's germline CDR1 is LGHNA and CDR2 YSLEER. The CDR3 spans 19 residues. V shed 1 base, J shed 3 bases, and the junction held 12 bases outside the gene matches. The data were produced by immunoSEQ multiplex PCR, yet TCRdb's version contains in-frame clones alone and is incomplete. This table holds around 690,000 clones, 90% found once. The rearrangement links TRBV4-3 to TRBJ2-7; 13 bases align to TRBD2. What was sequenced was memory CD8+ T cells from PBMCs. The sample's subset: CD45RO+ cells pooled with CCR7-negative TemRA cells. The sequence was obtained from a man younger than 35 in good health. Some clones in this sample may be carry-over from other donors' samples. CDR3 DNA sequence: TGCGCCAGCAGCCAAGGTGACGTAATAACTAGCGGGAGGGACTACGAGCAGTACTTC. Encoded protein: CASSQGDVITSGRDYEQYF.